One sample yielded the 5 T cell receptor beta chains listed below, sequenced in a study of CD8 T cells in ankylosing spondylitis. TCRdb independently ran MiXCR on the 5' RACE reads; one entry per CDR3 protein. The sample holds 200,000 to 250,000 distinct CDR3 sequences, 8% to 11% seen once. Sample: blood, either unsorted or a sorted T cell fraction (not recorded which). Receptor source: a male donor with ankylosing spondylitis or in good health (not recorded which).

The table lists this clonotype with many counts. The chain couples TRBV9 to TRBJ2-3, with D perhaps TRBD2 (6 bases). This CDR3 is 16 amino acids long. V lost 5 bases, J lost 6 bases, and 22 bases lay in between. CDR1 is SGDLS, CDR2 YYNGEE, per germline. CDR3 sequence reads: CASRNTRRDRKDTQYF. In DNA form, the CDR3 reads TGTGCCAGCAGGAATACCCGGCGGGACCGCAAGGATACGCAGTATTTT.

This clonotype was counted many times. V is TRBV28 and J is TRBJ1-2, with a tentative D call TRBD1 (6 bases). The V end was cut by 6 bases, the J end by 8 bases, with 28 bases between. Germline V gene lookup returns CDR1 MDHEN and CDR2 SYDVKM. The CDR3 has 17 residues. CDR3 coding DNA: TGTGCCAGCAGCCCCGGAGACAGGACCCGCGATCGGTTGGGCTACACCTTC. Amino acids: CASSPGDRTRDRLGYTF.

This clonotype was recorded at least ten times. The J gene is TRBJ2-7, the V gene TRBV15, with a possible D match to TRBD1 (6 bases). V was pared by 0 bases and J by 1 base, with 10 bases between. CDR3 length: 15 residues. Germline CDR1 LNHNV, CDR2 YYDKDF (reference sequence). The CDR3 loop is CATSRDGRGSYEQYF. CDR3 in DNA: TGTGCCACCAGCAGAGATGGTAGGGGGTCCTACGAGCAGTACTTC.

This clonotype occurred a few times. The V and J genes are TRBV7-9 and TRBJ1-2; weak D call: TRBD1 (6 bases). Trimming pared 1 base from V and 4 bases from J, leaving 19 bases between. This CDR3 has 17 residues. Germline V gene lookup returns CDR1 SEHNR and CDR2 FQNEAQ (reference sequence). The DNA of the CDR3 is TGTGCCAGCAGCTTAGATGAGGGGCAGGGGAGAGGCTATGGCTACACCTTC. Protein sequence: CASSLDEGQGRGYGYTF. The variable domain in full, completed from reference TRBV7-9 and TRBJ1-2, reads DTGVSQNPRHKITKRGQNVTFRCDPISEHNRLYWYRQTLGQGPEFLTYFQNEAQLEKSRLLSDRFSAERPKGSFSTLEIQRTEQGDSAMYLCASSLDEGQGRGYGYTFGSGTRLTVV.

The CDR3 spells CASSVAGDTEAFF. Written as DNA, the CDR3 is TGTGCCAGCAGCGTAGCCGGGGATACTGAAGCTTTCTTT. V is TRBV9 and J is TRBJ1-1; D not certain. V lost 0 bases, J lost 5 bases, and 8 bases lay in between. CDR1 and CDR2 from the germline V gene are SGDLS and YYNGEE. The CDR3 consists of 13 residues.